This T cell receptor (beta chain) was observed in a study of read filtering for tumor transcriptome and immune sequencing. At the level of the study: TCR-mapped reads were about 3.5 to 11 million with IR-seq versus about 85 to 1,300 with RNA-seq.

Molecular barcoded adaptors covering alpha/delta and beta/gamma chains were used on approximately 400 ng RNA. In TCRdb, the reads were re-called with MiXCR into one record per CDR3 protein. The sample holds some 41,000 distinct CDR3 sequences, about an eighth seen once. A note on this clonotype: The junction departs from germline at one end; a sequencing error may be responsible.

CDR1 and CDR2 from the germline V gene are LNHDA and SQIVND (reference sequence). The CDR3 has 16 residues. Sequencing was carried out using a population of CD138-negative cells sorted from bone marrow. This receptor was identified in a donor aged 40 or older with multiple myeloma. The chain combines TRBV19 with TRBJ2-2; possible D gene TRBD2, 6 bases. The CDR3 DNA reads TGTGTCAGTAGTATAATACTGGCGGGGTACACCGGGGAGCTGTTTTTT. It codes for CVSSIILAGYTGELFF.